Included here is one T cell receptor (beta chain) sequence, with context. CDR1 is LNHDA, CDR2 SQIVND, per germline (reference sequence). V shed 7 bases and J shed 0 bases, with 9 bases lying between them. This CDR3 has 13 amino acids. These data belong to a study of blood T cell repertoires in COVID-19. Across the whole study: The study drew acute and convalescent COVID-19 samples from the United States, Italy and Spain. Nucleic acid was either cDNA or gDNA, and it came from T cells, B-cell-depleted T cells, or PBMCs.

Original processing notes: Reference gene primer amplification gave nucleated cell count estimates. Generated by immunoSEQ multiplex PCR, the TCRdb table keeps only in-frame clones and is missing some. V, J and clone size are taken as reported in that table, and D and trimming were inferred from the DNA itself. The table lists 260,000 or so clones, 84% of them singletons. V and J are TRBV19 and TRBJ1-2; perhaps TRBD1 as D (5 bases). The sequence derives from a human donor in a cohort sampled during active COVID-19. Source material: peripheral blood. This CDR3 reads CASTRGSNYGYTF. DNA for the CDR3: TGTGCCAGTACCCGGGGGTCTAACTATGGCTACACCTTC.